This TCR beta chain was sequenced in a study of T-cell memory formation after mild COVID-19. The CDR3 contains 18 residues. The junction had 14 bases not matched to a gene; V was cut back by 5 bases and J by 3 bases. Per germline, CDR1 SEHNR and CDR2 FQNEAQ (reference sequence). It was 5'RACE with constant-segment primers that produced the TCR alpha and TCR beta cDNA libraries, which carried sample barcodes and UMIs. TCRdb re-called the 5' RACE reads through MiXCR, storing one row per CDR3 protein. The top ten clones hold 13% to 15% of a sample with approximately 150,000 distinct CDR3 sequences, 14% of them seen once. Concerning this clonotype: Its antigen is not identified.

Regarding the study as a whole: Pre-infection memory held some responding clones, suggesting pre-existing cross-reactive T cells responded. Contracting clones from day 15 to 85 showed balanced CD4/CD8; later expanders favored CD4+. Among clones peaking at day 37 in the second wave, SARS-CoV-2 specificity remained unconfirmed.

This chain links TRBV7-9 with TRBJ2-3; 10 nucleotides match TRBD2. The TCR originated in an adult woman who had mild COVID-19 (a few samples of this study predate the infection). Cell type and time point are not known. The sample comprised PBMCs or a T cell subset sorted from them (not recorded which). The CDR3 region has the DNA TGTGCCAGCAGCCGGGGGTGGACTAGCGGCAGAGGTACAGATACGCAGTATTTT. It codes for CASSRGWTSGRGTDTQYF.